One TCR beta chain is described in this entry. Antigen specificity is unknown. Overlapping HIV-1 Gag 15-mer peptides at about 1 ug per peptide per mL were used. Sorted nonresponding memory CD4+ T cells were CD40L-negative, CD69-negative, CD45RO-high. The libraries were made with immunoSEQ version 4 in survey mode. Data came from immunoSEQ multiplex PCR; TCRdb stores just in-frame clones and leaves some out. The data contain about 36,000 clones, about 84% of them seen just once; the ten biggest clones take up roughly 5.9%. The data stem from a study of persistence of HIV-infected CD4 T cells. The germline CDR1 and CDR2 sequences are SGHVS and FNYEAQ. Trimming removed 0 bases at V and 2 bases at J, with 11 bases between. There are 16 residues in the CDR3. General study results and limits: CMV- and Gag-responding cells had lower TCRbeta richness than CD3/CD28-responding cells.

The chain joins TRBV7-6 to TRBJ2-4; D may be TRBD1 (6 bases). Source: cultured CD4+ T cells from PBMCs, taken from a patient who received antiretroviral therapy. This receptor was identified in an adult with HIV. The donor label of this sample is uncertain. The CDR3 loop is CASSLALGAPKNIQYF. CDR3 nucleotide sequence: TGTGCCAGCAGCTTAGCGCTGGGGGCCCCCAAAAACATTCAGTACTTC.